The 23 T cell receptor beta chains below were found in one sample sequenced in a study of cytomegalovirus exposure and HLA in healthy donors. The study ran its PCR with 60 Vbeta and 13 Jbeta primers. Libraries were prepared by immunoSEQ multiplex PCR; TCRdb keeps only in-frame clonotypes and omits some of them. The sample has tens of thousands of clones; around 78% are singletons. Sequenced input: PBMCs. The receptors shown here come from a male donor in good health and CMV-seropositive.

The table lists this clone with a few counts. V usage is TRBV27 and J usage is TRBJ1-1, with TRBD1 matching 7 bases. Trimming cost V 7 bases and J 1 base; bases outside gene matches: 3. Germline-derived CDR1 and CDR2 are MNHEY and SMNVEV (reference sequence). The CDR3 is 13 residues long. The CDR3 protein is CASTGTANTEAFF. DNA of the CDR3: TGTGCCAGCACGGGGACAGCGAACACTGAAGCTTTCTTT.

This sequence joins TRBV28 and TRBJ2-1, with 9 bases identical to TRBD1. The CDR3 is 16 amino acids. Germline V CDR1 and CDR2: MDHEN, SYDVKM. The V gene end was trimmed by 6 bases and the J gene end by 5 bases; junction bases not matched to a gene: 11. CDR3 nucleotide sequence: TGTGCCAGCAGGCCTGCCTCGGGACAGGGCAACAATGAGCAGTTCTTC. Translated: CASRPASGQGNNEQFF.

The J gene is TRBJ2-2, the V gene TRBV5-1, with D possibly TRBD2 on 6 matching bases. The CDR3 runs 16 residues. The V gene lost 0 bases and the J gene lost 0 bases, with 9 bases spanning the gap. Per the germline V gene, CDR1 is SGHRS and CDR2 is YFSETQ. The CDR3 region is CASSLEGRSNTGELFF. The DNA of the CDR3 is TGCGCCAGCAGCTTGGAGGGGAGGTCGAACACCGGGGAGCTGTTTTTT.

This clone was seen a few times. At one of its ends the junction is not consistent with the germline gene, which may arise from a read error. The chain recombines TRBV6-4 with TRBJ2-7, with a weak D call TRBD1 (6 bases). The CDR3 is made up of 13 amino acids. The germline gives CDR1 MRHNA, CDR2 SNTAGT. The CDR3 DNA sequence: TGTGCCAGCAGTTACTCAAGGGGGTCGGAGCAGTACTTC. Its translation: CASSYSRGSEQYF.

The CDR3 reads CASSLRGAREKLFF. CDR3 DNA sequence: TGTGCCAGCAGCCTCAGGGGGGCTAGGGAAAAACTGTTTTTT. The rearrangement links TRBV5-6 to TRBJ1-4; the match to TRBD1 covers 7 bases. The CDR3 consists of 14 residues. The germline V gene has CDR1 SGHDT and CDR2 YYEEEE. V lost 4 bases and J lost 8; bases outside the gene matches: 8.

V is TRBV30 and J is TRBJ2-1; maybe TRBD2 (6 bases). The CDR3 is made up of 13 amino acids. The V end lost 4 bases, the J end lost 7 bases, and 14 bases lay between the germline ends. Germline CDR1 reads GTSNPN; CDR2 reads SVGIG (reference sequence). Here the CDR3 reads CAWTKGLLNEQFF. Here the CDR3 DNA reads TGTGCCTGGACGAAGGGACTCCTTAATGAGCAGTTCTTC. The entire variable domain, with the rest obtained from reference TRBV30 and TRBJ2-1, is as follows: SQTIHQWPATLVQPVGSPLSLECTVEGTSNPNLYWYRQAAGRGLQLLFYSVGIGQISSEVPQNLSASRPQDRQFILSSKKLLLSDSGFYLCAWTKGLLNEQFFGPGTRLTVL.

This clone appeared a single time. The chain combines TRBV28 with TRBJ2-3; 11 positions agree with TRBD1. Germline-derived CDR1 and CDR2 are MDHEN and SYDVKM. The CDR3 covers 13 residues. V gave up 10 bases and J gave up 5 bases; unmatched junction bases: 5. The CDR3 DNA sequence: TGTGCCAACAGGGGACAGGGGGGAGATACGCAGTATTTT. Amino acid sequence: CANRGQGGDTQYF.

The chain uses TRBV7-2 and TRBJ1-5; D ambiguous. The CDR3 is 16 residues long. V was shortened by 5 bases and J by 2 bases, with 16 bases between the two germline ends. Per the germline V gene, CDR1 is SGHTA and CDR2 is FQGNSA. The CDR3 loop reads CASSLAGVNGNQPQHF. CDR3 DNA sequence: TGTGCCAGCAGCCTGGCCGGGGTTAACGGCAATCAGCCCCAGCATTTT.

The chain carries TRBV30 and TRBJ2-3, with D possibly being TRBD2 (5 bases). The CDR3 is made up of 15 amino acids. Germline CDR1 GTSNPN, CDR2 SVGIG (reference sequence). The ends were cut back, 4 bases at V and 1 base at J, with 15 bases in the middle. The CDR3 reads CAWNKRAGRTDTQYF. The CDR3 DNA reads TGTGCCTGGAATAAAAGGGCGGGTCGCACAGATACGCAGTATTTT.

This CDR3 reads CASSQGNGRSEQYF. The CDR3 coding sequence is TGCGCCAGCAGCCAAGGTAACGGGAGAAGCGAGCAGTACTTC. The chain has TRBV4-1 and TRBJ2-7; D perhaps matches TRBD2 (6 bases). The CDR3 has 14 amino acids. V lost 1 base and J 6 bases, leaving 13 bases between the germline ends. CDR1 MGHRA and CDR2 YSYEKL come from the germline V gene.

Concerning this clone itself: At one end, the junction sequence differs from germline, possibly due to a read error. This chain uses TRBV25-1 with TRBJ2-7, with 8 bases lining up with TRBD1. The CDR3 extends over 14 amino acids. Germline-derived CDR1 and CDR2 are MGHDK and SYGVNS. CDR3 in DNA: TGTGCCAGCAGCCCTCTGAGGGGACAGGTCTCTCTGGTCTTC. This codes for CASSPLRGQVSLVF.

The V call is TRBV6-6, the J call TRBJ1-2, with a tentative D call TRBD1 (5 bases). Trimming cost V 5 bases and J 8 bases, with 12 bases left between them. The CDR3 runs to 12 residues. From germline, CDR1 is MNHNY and CDR2 SVGAGI (reference sequence). The chain's CDR3 is CASSTIREGYTF. CDR3 DNA sequence: TGTGCCAGCAGTACTATCAGGGAAGGCTACACCTTC.

The chain combines TRBV28 with TRBJ1-1, with 8 bases identical to TRBD1. This CDR3 is built from 15 residues. V lost 6 bases, J lost 1 base, and 7 bases stayed unmatched. Germline V CDR1 and CDR2: MDHEN, SYDVKM. The CDR3: CASSPPDRGNTEAFF. The CDR3 DNA follows: TGTGCCAGCAGCCCCCCCGACAGGGGGAACACTGAAGCTTTCTTT.

The chain links TRBV27 to TRBJ2-7; possible D gene TRBD2, 6 bases. Germline CDR1 and CDR2: MNHEY and SMNVEV (reference sequence). V was clipped by 3 bases and J by 6 bases, with 18 bases between them. The CDR3 is made up of 15 amino acids. DNA for the CDR3: TGTGCCAGCAGTTTGCTCGGGAGAGCGGCGACCGAGCAGTACTTC. The encoded protein is CASSLLGRAATEQYF.

This clone appeared a few times. The chain recombines TRBV28 with TRBJ1-5; 9 nucleotides line up with TRBD1. With V trimmed by 5 bases and J by 2 bases, 7 bases remained unmatched. This CDR3 is 16 amino acids long. In germline, CDR1 is MDHEN, CDR2 SYDVKM. The chain's CDR3 is CASSPTRDRGNQPQHF. The CDR3 DNA reads as TGTGCCAGCAGTCCAACCCGGGACAGGGGCAATCAGCCCCAGCATTTT. Full variable domain (remainder filled in from reference TRBV28 and TRBJ1-5): DVKVTQSSRYLVKRTGEKVFLECVQDMDHENMFWYRQDPGLGLRLIYFSYDVKMKEKGDIPEGYSVSREKKERFSLILESASTNQTSMYLCASSPTRDRGNQPQHFGDGTRLSIL.

The J gene is TRBJ1-5, the V gene TRBV19, with D perhaps matching TRBD1 (5 bases). This CDR3 contains 15 residues. V lost 5 bases and J lost 4, with 15 bases in between. Per the germline V gene, CDR1 is LNHDA and CDR2 is SQIVND (reference sequence). This CDR3 reads CASSVGRGRNQPQHF. DNA of the CDR3: TGTGCCAGTAGTGTTGGGCGGGGGAGGAATCAGCCCCAGCATTTT.

This chain joins TRBV5-6 and TRBJ2-5; 9 bases match TRBD1. The end of the DNA is better explained by TRBJ2-7, so the J call may be wrong. The CDR3 is made up of 16 amino acids. Germline V gives CDR1 SGHDT, CDR2 YYEEEE. The CDR3 protein is CASSSLDRGSSYEQYF. Written as DNA, the CDR3 is TGTGCCAGCAGCTCCCTGGACAGGGGAAGCTCCTACGAGCAGTACTTC.

The chain uses TRBV5-1 and TRBJ2-5, with 11 bases lining up with TRBD2. V shed 0 bases and J 2 bases; nucleotides not matched to a gene: 9. In germline, CDR1 is SGHRS, CDR2 YFSETQ. The CDR3 runs to 18 residues. This chain's CDR3 is CASSLAAIGLAGQETQYF. The CDR3 DNA reads as TGCGCCAGCAGCTTGGCGGCTATCGGACTAGCGGGTCAAGAGACCCAGTACTTC. Based on the CDR3 plus reference TRBV5-1 and TRBJ2-5, the full variable domain is KAGVTQTPRYLIKTRGQQVTLSCSPISGHRSVSWYQQTPGQGLQFLFEYFSETQRNKGNFPGRFSGRQFSNSRSEMNVSTLELGDSALYLCASSLAAIGLAGQETQYFGPGTRLLVL.

V is TRBV15 and J is TRBJ2-2, with 12 bases lining up with TRBD1. The V gene's germline CDR1 is LNHNV and CDR2 YYDKDF (reference sequence). The CDR3 consists of 15 residues. The V and J ends lost 4 bases and 6 bases, in that order; junction bases with no gene match: 3. The CDR3 nucleotides are TGTGCCACCAGCAAGGGACAGGGGGCTTCCGGGGAGCTGTTTTTT. It is translated as CATSKGQGASGELFF. The full variable domain, completed using reference TRBV15 and TRBJ2-2, is DAMVIQNPRYQVTQFGKPVTLSCSQTLNHNVMYWYQQKSSQAPKLLFHYYDKDFNNEADTPDNFQSRRPNTSFCFLDIRSPGLGDTAMYLCATSKGQGASGELFFGEGSRLTVL.

This chain connects TRBV19 to TRBJ2-7; 7 bases align to TRBD1. The J segment lost 6 bases and the V segment lost 5 bases, leaving 10 bases of the junction unmatched. The CDR3 has 14 amino acids. In germline, CDR1 is LNHDA, CDR2 SQIVND (reference sequence). The CDR3: CASSSTGAGVEQYF. The CDR3 nucleotides are TGTGCCAGTAGTTCAACAGGGGCAGGCGTCGAGCAGTACTTC.

This clone was seen only once. The chain recombines TRBV15 with TRBJ1-1; TRBD1 agrees at 7 bases. The V gene's germline CDR1 is LNHNV and CDR2 YYDKDF (reference sequence). V dropped 0 bases and J dropped 0; count of bases not matched to a gene: 4. This CDR3 is 16 amino acids long. DNA of the CDR3: TGTGCCACCAGCAGAGAAGGGGGCAGGATGAACACTGAAGCTTTCTTT. It specifies CATSREGGRMNTEAFF.

The V gene is TRBV18, the J gene TRBJ2-7; D may be TRBD2 (5 bases). The CDR3 is made up of 12 amino acids. Germline CDR1 is KGHSH and CDR2 is LQKENI. The V end was cut by 6 bases, the J end by 3 bases, with 9 bases between. The CDR3 loop reads CASSSGNYEQYF. CDR3 sequence (DNA): TGTGCCAGCTCTTCCGGGAACTACGAGCAGTACTTC.

DNA for the CDR3: TGTGCCAGCTCACCCGCAGAAATTGGAAACACCATATATTTT. This codes for CASSPAEIGNTIYF. V is TRBV18 and J is TRBJ1-3; D gene ambiguous. The V end was cut by 3 bases, the J end by 3 bases, with 9 bases between. Per the germline V gene, CDR1 is KGHSH and CDR2 is LQKENI. There are 14 residues in the CDR3. Full variable domain (remainder filled in from reference TRBV18 and TRBJ1-3): NAGVMQNPRHLVRRRGQEARLRCSPMKGHSHVYWYRQLPEEGLKFMVYLQKENIIDESGMPKERFSAEFPKEGPSILRIQQVVRGDSAAYFCASSPAEIGNTIYFGEGSWLTVV.